These 18 T cell receptor beta chains originate from one sample sequenced in a study of OX40 agonist ivuxolimab in advanced cancers. The protocol was immunoSEQ multiplex PCR, while the TCRdb copy is restricted to in-frame clones and leaves out a portion. The top ten hold about 6.7% of the sample, which has fewer than 100,000 clones, over 90% seen once. The sample here was CD4+ or CD8+ T cells sorted from blood, taken in a trial of the OX40 agonist ivuxolimab. The receptor set was obtained from an adult with an advanced solid tumor such as melanoma, head and neck, liver or kidney cancer.

V is TRBV7-2 and J is TRBJ2-1, with 11 bases lining up with TRBD2. J was trimmed by 6 bases and V by 5 bases; bases with no gene match: 3. The V gene's germline CDR1 is SGHTA and CDR2 FQGNSA. The CDR3 has 14 residues. CDR3 sequence reads: CASSITSGGNEQFF. In DNA form, the CDR3 reads TGTGCCAGCAGCATTACTAGCGGGGGCAATGAGCAGTTCTTC.

The chain combines TRBV7-9 with TRBJ2-3; the match to TRBD2 covers 10 bases. Germline-derived CDR1 and CDR2 are SEHNR and FQNEAQ (reference sequence). J gave up 2 bases and V 5 bases, and 7 bases lay outside the gene matches. The CDR3 contains 16 residues. CDR3: CASSVSGRETTDTQYF. CDR3 bases: TGTGCCAGCAGCGTAAGCGGGAGGGAGACCACAGATACGCAGTATTTT.

In the case of this clone: An end of the junction differs from the germline gene, which may be a read error. J is TRBJ2-1 and V is TRBV29-1, with 10 bases fitting TRBD2. Germline lookup yields CDR1 SQVTM and CDR2 ANQGSEA. CDR3 length equals 14 residues. The CDR3: CSVEDRHAGLAVLF. The CDR3 coding sequence is TGCAGCGTTGAAGATCGCCACGCTGGACTAGCGGTCCTCTTC.

This chain connects TRBV6-1 to TRBJ2-7; 7 nucleotides line up with TRBD1. CDR1 is MNHNS and CDR2 is SASEGT in the germline V gene. V shed 6 bases and J 2 bases; nucleotides not matched to a gene: 4. The CDR3 sequence is 13 residues long. CDR3 loop: CASSQTGTYEQYF. The CDR3 nucleotides read TGTGCCAGCAGCCAGACAGGGACCTACGAGCAGTACTTC.

The rearrangement links TRBV9 to TRBJ2-7; D ambiguous. V shed 4 bases and J shed 2 bases, with 16 bases lying between them. CDR3 length: 15 amino acids. Germline values: CDR1 SGDLS, CDR2 YYNGEE. CDR3 nucleotides: TGTGCCAGCAGCCCTTCAGGTAGTGCAGCCTACGAGCAGTACTTC. Translating gives CASSPSGSAAYEQYF. Complete variable domain (other parts from reference TRBV9 and TRBJ2-7): DSGVTQTPKHLITATGQRVTLRCSPRSGDLSVYWYQQSLDQGLQFLIQYYNGEERAKGNILERFSAQQFPDLHSELNLSSLELGDSALYFCASSPSGSAAYEQYFGPGTRLTVT.

This clone was recorded once. The CDR3 region is CASSLGEHSTDTQYF. CDR3 DNA sequence: TGTGCCAGCAGCTTGGGGGAGCACAGCACAGATACGCAGTATTTT. This chain links TRBV5-4 with TRBJ2-3, with D possibly being TRBD2 (5 bases). The V end lost 0 bases, the J end lost 0 bases, and 8 bases lay between the germline ends. Germline V gene lookup returns CDR1 SGHNT and CDR2 YYREEE (reference sequence). CDR3 length equals 15 residues. The whole variable domain, filled in from reference TRBV5-4 and TRBJ2-3, reads ETGVTQSPTHLIKTRGQQVTLRCSSQSGHNTVSWYQQALGQGPQFIFQYYREEENGRGNFPPRFSGLQFPNYSSELNVNALELDDSALYLCASSLGEHSTDTQYFGPGTRLTVL.

The chain recombines TRBV7-8 with TRBJ1-5; a weak D match, TRBD1 (5 bases). V lost 4 bases to trimming and J lost 4 bases, with 8 bases between them. The germline gives CDR1 SGHVS, CDR2 FQNEAQ. The CDR3 loop spans 13 amino acids. The CDR3 coding sequence is TGTGCCAGCAGCTCGGGACGGAATCAGCCCCAGCATTTT. Its translation: CASSSGRNQPQHF.

The chain joins TRBV7-3 to TRBJ2-1; the D gene is possibly TRBD1 (6 bases). This CDR3 contains 14 residues. V gave up 5 bases and J gave up 5 bases, with 13 bases separating them. Germline-derived CDR1 and CDR2 are SGHTA and FQGTGA. CDR3 in amino acids: CASSPLGTNNEQFF. CDR3 nucleotide sequence: TGTGCCAGCAGCCCCCTCGGGACAAACAATGAGCAGTTCTTC.

The V gene is TRBV4-2, the J gene TRBJ1-4; D possibly corresponds to TRBD1 (6 bases). This CDR3 has 15 amino acids. Trimming pared 5 bases from V and 10 bases from J, leaving 20 bases between. The V gene's germline CDR1 is LGHNA and CDR2 YNFKEQ. The chain's CDR3 is CASSASRDIGRKLFF. The CDR3 DNA is TGTGCCAGCAGCGCCTCCCGGGACATAGGCCGAAAACTGTTTTTT.

V is TRBV6-1 and J is TRBJ2-7; D perhaps matches TRBD1 (6 bases). The CDR3 loop spans 14 amino acids. Germline lookup yields CDR1 MNHNS and CDR2 SASEGT. V shed 3 bases and J shed 6 bases, with 15 bases lying between them. This chain's CDR3 is CASSDSGHSSEQYF. The CDR3 DNA sequence: TGTGCCAGCAGTGATTCGGGACATTCCAGCGAGCAGTACTTC.

The V gene is TRBV9, the J gene TRBJ1-5; D call uncertain. The CDR3 covers 14 residues. V was clipped by 0 bases and J by 0 bases, with 4 bases between them. CDR1 is SGDLS and CDR2 is YYNGEE in the germline V gene. CDR3 amino acids: CASSVADSNQPQHF. The DNA of the CDR3 is TGTGCCAGCAGCGTAGCAGATAGCAATCAGCCCCAGCATTTT.

The count of this clone is one. CDR3 in DNA: TGTGCCAGCAGCAATAGGAACGGGGTCTTTTCGAGCTCCTACAATGAGCAGTTCTTC. Protein sequence: CASSNRNGVFSSSYNEQFF. This chain connects TRBV21-1 to TRBJ2-1; the DNA was not compared with TRBD2, the D call given in the table. TRBV21-1 is shown as a pseudogene. This CDR3 comprises 19 residues.

The chain couples TRBV13 to TRBJ1-2; 8 nucleotides agree with TRBD1. There are 16 residues in the CDR3. Germline loops: CDR1 PRHDT, CDR2 FYEKMQ (reference sequence). V was pared by 5 bases and J by 4 bases, with 12 bases of the junction left unmatched. This CDR3 is CASSLQTGGESYGYTF. In DNA, the CDR3 is TGTGCCAGCAGCCTCCAAACAGGGGGTGAGAGCTATGGCTACACCTTC.

The table lists this clone with a count of one. The J gene is TRBJ1-4, the V gene TRBV4-1, with 8 bases fitting TRBD1. The germline V gene encodes CDR1 MGHRA and CDR2 YSYEKL. This CDR3 contains 19 residues. After removal of 0 bases from V and 4 bases from J, the junction contained 13 bases not matched to a gene. The CDR3 protein is CASSQEPGQGGGLNEKLFF. CDR3 in DNA: TGCGCCAGCAGCCAAGAACCCGGACAGGGAGGGGGACTTAATGAAAAACTGTTTTTT.

This clone occurred once. The chain uses TRBV19 and TRBJ1-5; TRBD1 is a possible D gene (6 bases). V lost 5 bases and J 0 bases, leaving 11 bases between the germline ends. Looked up from germline, CDR1 is LNHDA and CDR2 is SQIVND (reference sequence). This CDR3 is built from 15 residues. CDR3 nucleotides: TGTGCCAGTAGTCCGACAGGATCTAGCAATCAGCCCCAGCATTTT. Translating it yields CASSPTGSSNQPQHF. Full variable domain (remainder filled in from reference TRBV19 and TRBJ1-5): DGGITQSPKYLFRKEGQNVTLSCEQNLNHDAMYWYRQDPGQGLRLIYYSQIVNDFQKGDIAEGYSVSREKKESFPLTVTSAQKNPTAFYLCASSPTGSSNQPQHFGDGTRLSIL.

The chain links TRBV27 to TRBJ2-2; D could derive from TRBD1 or TRBD2 (5 bases each). Per the germline V gene, CDR1 is MNHEY and CDR2 is SMNVEV (reference sequence). The CDR3 extends over 16 amino acids. Trimming removed 5 bases at V and 6 bases at J, with 19 bases between. The CDR3 region is CASSLTSGTFPGELFF. As DNA, the CDR3 is TGTGCCAGCAGTCTTACATCCGGGACCTTCCCCGGGGAGCTGTTTTTT.

The chain uses TRBV29-1 and TRBJ2-7; 9 bases are shared with TRBD2. V lost 7 bases and J lost 2; bases outside the gene matches: 3. The CDR3 has 12 residues. Germline values: CDR1 SQVTM, CDR2 ANQGSEA. The CDR3 DNA follows: TGCAGCGCGACTAGCGGAACCTACGAGCAGTACTTC. It is translated as CSATSGTYEQYF.

V and J are TRBV2 and TRBJ1-5; D is uncertain. Looked up from germline, CDR1 is SNHLY and CDR2 is FYNNEI. V was cut by 3 bases and J by 7 bases, with 10 bases left in between. The CDR3 runs to 13 residues. CDR3 bases: TGTGCCAGCAGTGATGGAATAGCGCAGCCCCAGCATTTT. It translates to CASSDGIAQPQHF.